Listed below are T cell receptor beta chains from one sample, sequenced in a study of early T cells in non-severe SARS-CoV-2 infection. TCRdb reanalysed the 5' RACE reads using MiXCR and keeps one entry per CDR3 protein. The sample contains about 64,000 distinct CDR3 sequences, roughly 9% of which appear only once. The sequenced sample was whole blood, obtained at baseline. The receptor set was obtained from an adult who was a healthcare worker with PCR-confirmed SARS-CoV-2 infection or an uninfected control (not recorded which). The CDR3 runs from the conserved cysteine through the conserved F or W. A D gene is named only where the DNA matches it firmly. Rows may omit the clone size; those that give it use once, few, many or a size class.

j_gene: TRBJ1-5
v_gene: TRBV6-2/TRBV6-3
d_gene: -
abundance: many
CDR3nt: TGTGCCAGCAGTTACCGCGGGTTGAGCAATCAGCCCCAGCATTTT
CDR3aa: CASSYRGLSNQPQHF

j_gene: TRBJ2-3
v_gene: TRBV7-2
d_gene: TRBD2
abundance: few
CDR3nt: TGTGCCAGCAGCTCCCGGATAGCGGGAGGGTTGGTAGATACGCAGTATTTT
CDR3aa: CASSSRIAGGLVDTQYF

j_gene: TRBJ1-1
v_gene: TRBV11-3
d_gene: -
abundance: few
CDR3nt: TGTGCCAGCAGCTTCGACTCGGAAACTGAAGCTTTCTTT
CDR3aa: CASSFDSETEAFF

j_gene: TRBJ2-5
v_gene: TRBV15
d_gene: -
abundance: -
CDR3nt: TGTGCCACCAGCAGAGAACGTCAAGAGACCCAGTACTTC
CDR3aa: CATSRERQETQYF

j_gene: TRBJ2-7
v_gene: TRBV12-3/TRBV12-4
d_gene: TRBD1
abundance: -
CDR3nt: TGTGCCAGCAGAGGCGCGGGACAGGGAACCTACGAGCAGTACTTC
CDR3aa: CASRGAGQGTYEQYF

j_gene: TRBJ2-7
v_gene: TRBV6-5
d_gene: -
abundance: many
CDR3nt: TGTGCCAGCAGTTACTCGTGGGCTGCCGGTGCCGAGCAGTACTTC
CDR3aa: CASSYSWAAGAEQYF

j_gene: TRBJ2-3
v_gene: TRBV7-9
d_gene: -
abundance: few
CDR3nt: TGTGCCAGCAGCTTAGGATACCACCCTACAGATACGCAGTATTTT
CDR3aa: CASSLGYHPTDTQYF

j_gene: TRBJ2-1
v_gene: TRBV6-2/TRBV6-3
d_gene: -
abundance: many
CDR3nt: TGTGCCAGCAGTGTTAGCTCAGGGAATGAGCAGTTCTTC
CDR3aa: CASSVSSGNEQFF

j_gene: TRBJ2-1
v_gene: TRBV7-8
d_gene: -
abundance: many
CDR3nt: TGTGCCAGCAGCTTAGTTAAGGGGGTACAGTTCTTC
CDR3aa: CASSLVKGVQFF

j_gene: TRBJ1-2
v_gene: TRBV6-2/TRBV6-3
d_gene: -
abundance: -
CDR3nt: TGTGCCAGCAGTTACTCGAAAGGGGACTATGGCTACACCTTC
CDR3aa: CASSYSKGDYGYTF

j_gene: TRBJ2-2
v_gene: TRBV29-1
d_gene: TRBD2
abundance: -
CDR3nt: TGCAGCGTTTCTAGCGGGGCCACCGGGGAGCTGTTTTTT
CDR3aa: CSVSSGATGELFF

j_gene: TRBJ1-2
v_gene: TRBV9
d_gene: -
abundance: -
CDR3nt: TGTGCCAGCAGCGCAGGGGAGGCCTATGGCTACACCTTC
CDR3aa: CASSAGEAYGYTF

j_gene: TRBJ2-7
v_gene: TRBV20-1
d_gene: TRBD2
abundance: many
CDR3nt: TGCAGTGCTAGCCCACCGGGACTAGCTTTCTACGAGCAGTACTTC
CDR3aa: CSASPPGLAFYEQYF

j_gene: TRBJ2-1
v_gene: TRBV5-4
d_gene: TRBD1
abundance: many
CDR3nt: TGTGCCAGCAGCCCATGGGACAGGGGTTACAATGAGCAGTTCTTC
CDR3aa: CASSPWDRGYNEQFF

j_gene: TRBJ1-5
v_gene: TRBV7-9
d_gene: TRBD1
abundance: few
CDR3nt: TGTGCCAGCAGTGCACAGGGGAGCAATCAGCCCCAGCATTTT
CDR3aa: CASSAQGSNQPQHF

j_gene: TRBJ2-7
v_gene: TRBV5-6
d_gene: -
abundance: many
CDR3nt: TGTGCCAGCAGCTCCGAACTGGGCCGGGACCGCTACTTCTACGAGCAGTACTTC
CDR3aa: CASSSELGRDRYFYEQYF

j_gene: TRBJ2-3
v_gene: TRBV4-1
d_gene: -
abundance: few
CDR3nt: TGCGCCAGCAGCCGCGCCGCACAGGGCACAGATACGCAGTATTTT
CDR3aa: CASSRAAQGTDTQYF

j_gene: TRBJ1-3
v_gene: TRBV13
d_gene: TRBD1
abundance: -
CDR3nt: TGTGCCAGCAGCTTCCGGGACAGGCTCTCTGGAAACACCATATATTTT
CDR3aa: CASSFRDRLSGNTIYF

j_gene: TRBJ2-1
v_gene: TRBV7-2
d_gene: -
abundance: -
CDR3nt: TGTGCCAGCAGCTTAGCAGCAGGTTCCTACAATGAGCAGTTCTTC
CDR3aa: CASSLAAGSYNEQFF

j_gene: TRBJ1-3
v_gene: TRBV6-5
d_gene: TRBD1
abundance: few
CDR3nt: TGTGCCAGCAGTTACGGAATACAGGGGATCGGAAACACCATATATTTT
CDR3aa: CASSYGIQGIGNTIYF

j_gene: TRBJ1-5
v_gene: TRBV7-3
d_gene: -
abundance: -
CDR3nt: TGTGCCAGCAGCGGGAAAGCCTTGTATCAGCCCCAGCATTTT
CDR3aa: CASSGKALYQPQHF

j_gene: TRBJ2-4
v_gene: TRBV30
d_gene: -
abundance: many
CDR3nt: TGTGCCTGGACAGGGGCCAAAAACATTCAGTACTTC
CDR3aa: CAWTGAKNIQYF

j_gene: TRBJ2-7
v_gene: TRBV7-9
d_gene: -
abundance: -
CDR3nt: TGTGCCAGCAGCCCCGAGACAGGTAAAGACTACGAGCAGTACTTC
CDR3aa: CASSPETGKDYEQYF

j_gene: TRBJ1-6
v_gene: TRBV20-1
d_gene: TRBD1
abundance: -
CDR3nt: TGCAGTGCTAGACAGGCAGGGGGGTCGTATAATTCACCCCTCCACTTT
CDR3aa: CSARQAGGSYNSPLHF

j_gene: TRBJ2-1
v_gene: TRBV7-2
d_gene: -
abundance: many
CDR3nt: TGTGCCAGCAGCCCGGAGGTAAATGAGCAGTTCTTC
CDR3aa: CASSPEVNEQFF

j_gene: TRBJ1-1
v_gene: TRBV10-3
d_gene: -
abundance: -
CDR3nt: TGTGCCGTCCGGGGCCGGTGGGAACTGGACCCAGCTTTCTTT
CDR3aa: CAVRGRWELDPAFF

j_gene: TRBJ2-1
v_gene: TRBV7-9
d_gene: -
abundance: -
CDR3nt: TGTGCCAGCGCTGAAGGGCGGAAAATCTACAATGAGCAGTTCTTC
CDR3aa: CASAEGRKIYNEQFF

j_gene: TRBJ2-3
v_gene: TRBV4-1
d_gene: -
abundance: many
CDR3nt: TGCGCCAGCAGTTCACCCGGCGGGGCCCGCACAGATACGCAGTATTTT
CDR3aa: CASSSPGGARTDTQYF

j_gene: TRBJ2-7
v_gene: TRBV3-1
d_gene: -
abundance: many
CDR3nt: TGTGCCAGCAGCCGGGAAGGGAACTACGAGCAGTACTTC
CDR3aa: CASSREGNYEQYF

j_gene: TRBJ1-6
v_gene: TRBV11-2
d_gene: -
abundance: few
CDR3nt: TGTGCCAGCAGCTCGAGGACCCAGGGTAACAGGTCACCCCTCCACTTT
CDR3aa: CASSSRTQGNRSPLHF

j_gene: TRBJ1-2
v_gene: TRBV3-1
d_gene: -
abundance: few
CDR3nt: TGTGCCAGCAGCCAAGAAACGCCTTTCGGAGGCTACACCTTC
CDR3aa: CASSQETPFGGYTF

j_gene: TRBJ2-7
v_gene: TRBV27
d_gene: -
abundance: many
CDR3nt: TGTGCCAGCAGTTCTAGACAGGCCCACTACGAGCAGTACTTC
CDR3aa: CASSSRQAHYEQYF

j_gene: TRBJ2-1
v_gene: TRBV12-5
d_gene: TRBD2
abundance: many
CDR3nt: TGTGCTAGTGGTTTGGTAGAAGCGGGAGACTACAATGAGCAGTTCTTC
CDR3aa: CASGLVEAGDYNEQFF

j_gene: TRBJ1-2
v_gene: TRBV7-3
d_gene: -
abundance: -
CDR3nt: TGTGCCAGCAGCTTAGGAGGCAGGGCTGGCTACACCTTC
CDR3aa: CASSLGGRAGYTF

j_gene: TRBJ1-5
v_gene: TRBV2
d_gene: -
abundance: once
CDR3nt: TGTGCCAGCCTGGGGGGCTGGAGCAATCAGCCCCAGCATTTT
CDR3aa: CASLGGWSNQPQHF

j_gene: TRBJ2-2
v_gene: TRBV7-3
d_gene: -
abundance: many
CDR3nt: TGTGCCAGCAGCTTAAGACTCACCGGGGAGCTGTTTTTT
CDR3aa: CASSLRLTGELFF

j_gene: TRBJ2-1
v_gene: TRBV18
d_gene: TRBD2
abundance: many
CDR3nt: TGTGCCAGCTCACGTCCGGGACTAGCGGGAAGTAATGAGCAGTTCTTC
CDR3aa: CASSRPGLAGSNEQFF

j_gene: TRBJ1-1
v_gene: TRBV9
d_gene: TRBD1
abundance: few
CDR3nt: TGTGCCAGCAGCGTACCGGACAGGGGATTCCCTGAAGCTTTCTTT
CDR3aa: CASSVPDRGFPEAFF

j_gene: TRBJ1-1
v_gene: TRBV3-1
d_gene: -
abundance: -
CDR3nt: TGTGCCAGCAGCCCGCAGGCGAGAAACACTGAAGCTTTCTTT
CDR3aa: CASSPQARNTEAFF

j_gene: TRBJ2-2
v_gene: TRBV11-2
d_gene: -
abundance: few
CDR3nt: TGTGCCAGCAGCAAGAGGCCGGGCGGCGCGAACACCGGGGAGCTGTTTTTT
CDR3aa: CASSKRPGGANTGELFF

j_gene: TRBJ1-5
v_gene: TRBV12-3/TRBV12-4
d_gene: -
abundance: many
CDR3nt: TGTGCCAGCAGCCGCGACTGGAGCAATCAGCCCCAGCATTTT
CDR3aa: CASSRDWSNQPQHF

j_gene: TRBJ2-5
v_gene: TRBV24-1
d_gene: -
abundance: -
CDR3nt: TGTGCCACCAGACTCGTATCGGGGAAGACCCAGTACTTC
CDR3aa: CATRLVSGKTQYF

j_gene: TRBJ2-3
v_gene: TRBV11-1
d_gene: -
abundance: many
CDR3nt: TGTGCCAGCAGCTTAGGATGGTCTGATAGCACAGATACGCAGTATTTT
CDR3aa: CASSLGWSDSTDTQYF

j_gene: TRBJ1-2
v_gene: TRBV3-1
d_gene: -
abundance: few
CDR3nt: TGTGCCAGCAGCCAAGCGCTAGACAGAAGTCTCTATGGCTACACCTTC
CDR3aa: CASSQALDRSLYGYTF

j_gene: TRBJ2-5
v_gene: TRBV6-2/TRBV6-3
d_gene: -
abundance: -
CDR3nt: TGTGCCACCGGGCTAGCGATGGTGGACCAAGAGACCCAGTACTTC
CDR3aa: CATGLAMVDQETQYF

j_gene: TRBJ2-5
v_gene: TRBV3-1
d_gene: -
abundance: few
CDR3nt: TGTGCCAGCAGCCAGACGTCACTCCAAGAGACCCAGTACTTC
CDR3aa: CASSQTSLQETQYF

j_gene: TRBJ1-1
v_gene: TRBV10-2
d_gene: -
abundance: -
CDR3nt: TGCGCCAGCGGCGACACTGAAGCTTTCTTT
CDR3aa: CASGDTEAFF

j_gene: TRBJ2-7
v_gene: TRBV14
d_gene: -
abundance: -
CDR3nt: TGTGCCAGCAGCCAGAATACAGGGAGGTACGAGCAGTACTTC
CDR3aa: CASSQNTGRYEQYF

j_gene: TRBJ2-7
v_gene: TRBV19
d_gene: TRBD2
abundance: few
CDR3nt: TGTGCCAGTAGTAGCCGCGCTAGCGGGATCAACGAGCAGTACTTC
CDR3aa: CASSSRASGINEQYF

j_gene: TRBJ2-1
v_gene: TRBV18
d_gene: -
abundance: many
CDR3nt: TGTGCCAGCTCGACCGCCTTGGCGGACTCCTACAATGAGCAGTTCTTC
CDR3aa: CASSTALADSYNEQFF

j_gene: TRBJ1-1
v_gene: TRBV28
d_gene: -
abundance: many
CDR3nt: TGTGCCACCGCGGGAAGCACTGAAGCTTTCTTT
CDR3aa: CATAGSTEAFF

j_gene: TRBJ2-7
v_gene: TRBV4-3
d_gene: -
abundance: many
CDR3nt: TGCGCCAGCAGCCAAGATTGGGCGGGATCCACCTACGAGCAGTACTTC
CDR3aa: CASSQDWAGSTYEQYF

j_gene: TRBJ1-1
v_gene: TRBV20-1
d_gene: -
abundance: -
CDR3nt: TGCAGTGCTGCAGCTTCAATGAACACTGAAGCTTTCTTT
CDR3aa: CSAAASMNTEAFF

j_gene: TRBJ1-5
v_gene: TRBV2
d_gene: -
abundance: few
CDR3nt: TGTGCCAGCAGTGAATGGGGAGCTCTACAGCCCCAGCATTTT
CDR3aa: CASSEWGALQPQHF

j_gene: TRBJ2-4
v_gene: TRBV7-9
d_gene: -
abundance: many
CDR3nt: TGTGCCAGCAGCTTAGCGGACTTAGCCAAAAACATTCAGTACTTC
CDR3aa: CASSLADLAKNIQYF

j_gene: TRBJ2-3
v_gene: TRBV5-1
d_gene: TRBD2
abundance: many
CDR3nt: TGCGCCAGCAGCTTGGCGATACTAGCGGGACGCCCAGATACGCAGTATTTT
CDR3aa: CASSLAILAGRPDTQYF

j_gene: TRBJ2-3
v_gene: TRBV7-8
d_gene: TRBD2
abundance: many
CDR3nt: TGTGCCAGCAGCTTACTCCGGGAGGGTCAGGGGGATACGCAGTATTTT
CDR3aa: CASSLLREGQGDTQYF

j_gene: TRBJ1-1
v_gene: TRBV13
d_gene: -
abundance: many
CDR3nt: TGTGCCAGCAGCTTAGGTAGACGGACTGAAGCTTTCTTT
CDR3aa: CASSLGRRTEAFF